This TCR beta chain was identified in a study of T cell repertoires in cytomegalovirus infection. Study at large: It was recently identified HLA-C-restricted and well-studied HLA-B-restricted CMV epitopes that the study used. Matching HLA type, along with CMV infection, was indicated by public TCR beta signatures.

Findings of the study overall: The ex vivo response was dominated by HLA-C-restricted CMV-specific TCR beta clonotypes.

This clonotype was observed a single time. Its specificity is unknown. MiXCR was run by TCRdb on the reads, yielding one entry per CDR3 protein. The sample has about 700,000 distinct CDR3 sequences, about 33% seen once; the top ten hold around a sixth. The CDR3 runs to 12 residues. Looked up from germline, CDR1 is MNHEY and CDR2 is SMNVEV (reference sequence). The ends were cut back, 8 bases at V and 3 bases at J, with 11 bases in the middle. The sequence was collected from a human donor in good health (CMV status not recorded). Some clones in this sample may be carry-over from other donors' samples. The sequencing used cultured PBMCs, collected from culture after CMV antigen stimulation. The chain has TRBV27 and TRBJ2-7; unclear D gene. The CDR3 DNA sequence: TGTGCCAGCCTACAAAAACACTACGAGCAGTACTTC. Translation: CASLQKHYEQYF.